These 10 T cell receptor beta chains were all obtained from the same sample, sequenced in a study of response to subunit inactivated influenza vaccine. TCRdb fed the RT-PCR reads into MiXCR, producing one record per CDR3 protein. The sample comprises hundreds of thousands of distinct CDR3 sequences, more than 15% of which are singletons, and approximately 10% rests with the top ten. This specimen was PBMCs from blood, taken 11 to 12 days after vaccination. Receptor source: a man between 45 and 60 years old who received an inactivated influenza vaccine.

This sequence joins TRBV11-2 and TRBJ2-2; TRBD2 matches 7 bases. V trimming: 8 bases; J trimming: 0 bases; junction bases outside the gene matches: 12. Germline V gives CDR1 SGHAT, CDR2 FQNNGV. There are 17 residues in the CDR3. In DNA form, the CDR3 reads TGTGCCAGCCGCCCGCCGGGACTAAACTCGAACACCGGGGAGCTGTTTTTT. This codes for CASRPPGLNSNTGELFF.

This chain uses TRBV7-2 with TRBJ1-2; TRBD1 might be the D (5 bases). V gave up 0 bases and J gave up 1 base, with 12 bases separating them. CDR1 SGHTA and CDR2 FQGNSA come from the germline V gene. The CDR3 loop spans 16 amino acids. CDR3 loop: CASSLAYRDRNYGYTF. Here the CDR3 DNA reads TGTGCCAGCAGCTTAGCCTACCGGGACCGTAACTATGGCTACACCTTC. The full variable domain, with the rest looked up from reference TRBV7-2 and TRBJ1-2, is GAGVSQSPSNKVTEKGKDVELRCDPISGHTALYWYRQSLGQGLEFLIYFQGNSAPDKSGLPSDRFSAERTGGSVSTLTIQRTQQEDSAVYLCASSLAYRDRNYGYTFGSGTRLTVV.

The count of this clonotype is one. Here the CDR3 reads CASRPVRGRISNTGELFF. CDR3 nucleotides: TGTGCCAGCAGACCCGTCCGAGGCAGGATTTCGAACACCGGGGAGCTGTTTTTT. The chain uses TRBV11-2 and TRBJ2-2; no reliable D call. V gave up 6 bases and J gave up 0 bases, with 20 bases separating them. Germline V gene data show CDR1 as SGHAT and CDR2 as FQNNGV. The CDR3 has 18 amino acids.

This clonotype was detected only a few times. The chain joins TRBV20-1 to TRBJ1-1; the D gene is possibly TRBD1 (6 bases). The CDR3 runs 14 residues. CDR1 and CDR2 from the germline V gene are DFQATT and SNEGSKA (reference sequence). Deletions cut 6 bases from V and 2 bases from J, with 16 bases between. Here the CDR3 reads CSARKDSVNTEAFF. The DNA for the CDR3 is TGCAGTGCCAGGAAGGACAGTGTAAACACTGAAGCTTTCTTT.

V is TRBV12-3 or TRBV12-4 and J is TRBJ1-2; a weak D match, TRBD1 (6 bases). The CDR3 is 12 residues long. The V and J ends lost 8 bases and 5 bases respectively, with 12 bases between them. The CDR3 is CASCRDKYGYTF. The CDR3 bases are TGTGCCAGCTGCCGGGACAAGTATGGCTACACCTTC.

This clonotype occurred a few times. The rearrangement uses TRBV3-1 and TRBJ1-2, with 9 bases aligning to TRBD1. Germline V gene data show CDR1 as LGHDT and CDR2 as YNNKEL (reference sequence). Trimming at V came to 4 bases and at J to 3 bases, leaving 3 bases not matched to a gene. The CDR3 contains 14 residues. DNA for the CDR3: TGTGCCAGCAGCCCAGGACAGGGGTACTATGGCTACACCTTC. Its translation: CASSPGQGYYGYTF.

This chain's CDR3 is CSARVGRGSGQTNYGYTF. CDR3 nucleotide sequence: TGCAGTGCTAGAGTGGGGCGGGGTTCGGGACAAACAAACTATGGCTACACCTTC. The chain employs TRBV20-1 and TRBJ1-2; D might be TRBD1 (6 bases). The CDR3 totals 18 residues. The ends were cut back, 1 base at V and 2 bases at J, with 23 bases in the middle. Germline CDR1 DFQATT, CDR2 SNEGSKA (reference sequence).

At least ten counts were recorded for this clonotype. This CDR3 reads CASSFGTKTDTQYF. The CDR3 region has the DNA TGTGCCAGCAGCTTCGGGACTAAAACAGATACGCAGTATTTT. The rearrangement joins TRBV7-2 to TRBJ2-3; the match to TRBD2 covers 7 bases. Trimming removed 3 bases from V and 3 bases from J; junction bases left unmatched: 3. The CDR3 is 14 residues long. Germline CDR1 SGHTA, CDR2 FQGNSA. The whole variable domain, filled in from reference TRBV7-2 and TRBJ2-3, reads GAGVSQSPSNKVTEKGKDVELRCDPISGHTALYWYRQSLGQGLEFLIYFQGNSAPDKSGLPSDRFSAERTGGSVSTLTIQRTQQEDSAVYLCASSFGTKTDTQYFGPGTRLTVL.

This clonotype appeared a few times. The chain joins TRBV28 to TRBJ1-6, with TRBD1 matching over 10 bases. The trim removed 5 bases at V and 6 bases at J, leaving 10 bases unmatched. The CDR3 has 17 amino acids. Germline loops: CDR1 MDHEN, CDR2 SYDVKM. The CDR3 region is CASSAGAGTGVNSPLHF. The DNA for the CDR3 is TGTGCCAGCAGTGCAGGGGCGGGGACAGGGGTTAATTCACCCCTCCACTTT.

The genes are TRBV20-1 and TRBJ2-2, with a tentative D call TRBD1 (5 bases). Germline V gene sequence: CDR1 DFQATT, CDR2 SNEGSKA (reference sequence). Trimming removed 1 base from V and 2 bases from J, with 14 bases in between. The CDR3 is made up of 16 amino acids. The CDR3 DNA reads TGCAGTGCTAGAGGGGTGCAGGGCCGTAACACCGGGGAGCTGTTTTTT. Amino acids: CSARGVQGRNTGELFF.